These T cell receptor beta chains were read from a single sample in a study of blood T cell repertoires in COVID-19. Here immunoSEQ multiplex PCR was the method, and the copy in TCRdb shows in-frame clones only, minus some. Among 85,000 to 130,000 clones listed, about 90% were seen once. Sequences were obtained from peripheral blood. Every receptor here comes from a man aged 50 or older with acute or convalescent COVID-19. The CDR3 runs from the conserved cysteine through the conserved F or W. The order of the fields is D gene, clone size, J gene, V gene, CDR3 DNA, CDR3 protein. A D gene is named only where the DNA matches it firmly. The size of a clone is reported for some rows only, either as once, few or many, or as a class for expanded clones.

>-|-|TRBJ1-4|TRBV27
TGTGCCAGCAGTTTATTGGGGCCGAATGAAAAACTGTTTTTT
CASSLLGPNEKLFF
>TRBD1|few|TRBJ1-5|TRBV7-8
TGTGCCAGCAGCTTAGGCGGACAGGGGAATCAGCCCCAGCATTTT
CASSLGGQGNQPQHF
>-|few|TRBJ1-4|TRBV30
-
CAWTSYGGSASRGKNCFF
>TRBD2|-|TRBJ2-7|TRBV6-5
TGTGCCAGCAGTTCCAACGGACTAGCGGGATACGGCGAGCAGTACTTC
CASSSNGLAGYGEQYF
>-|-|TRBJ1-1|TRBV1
TGCACCAGCAGCCAAGATTGGACAGGAGAAGCTTTCTTT
CTSSQDWTGEAFF
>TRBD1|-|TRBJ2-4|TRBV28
TGTGCCAGCAGTTCTACAGGGGGCCTAGACATTCAGTACTTC
CASSSTGGLDIQYF
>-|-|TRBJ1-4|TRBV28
TGTGCCAGCAGTTTCTCGACAGTGGGTGAAAAACTGTTTTTT
CASSFSTVGEKLFF
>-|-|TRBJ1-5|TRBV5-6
TGTGCCAGCAGCTTTTCGGCCCACTCAGGGCAGCCCCAGCATTTT
CASSFSAHSGQPQHF
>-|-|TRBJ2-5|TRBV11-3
TGTGCCAGCAGCTTAGCGGCAGGGACCCAGTACTTC
CASSLAAGTQYF
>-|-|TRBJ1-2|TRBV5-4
TGTGCCAGCAGCAACTCAGGGATCCACCCTATATACACCTTC
CASSNSGIHPIYTF
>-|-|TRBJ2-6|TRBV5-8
TGTGCCAGCAGCTTGTGGACGGGGGGCCACGCTGGGGCCAACGTCCTGACTTTC
CASSLWTGGHAGANVLTF
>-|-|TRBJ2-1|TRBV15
TGTGCCACCAGCGCACTCAAACTAGATAAGAATGAGCAGTTCTTC
CATSALKLDKNEQFF
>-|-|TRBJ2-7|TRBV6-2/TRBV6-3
TGTGCCAGCAGCCTACACGAGGACAGAGGAGAGCAGTACTTC
CASSLHEDRGEQYF
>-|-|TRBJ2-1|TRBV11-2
TGTGCCAGCAGCTTAGCCAGGGTCCCGGATGAGCAGTTCTTC
CASSLARVPDEQFF
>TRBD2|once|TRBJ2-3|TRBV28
TGTGCCAGCAGTATCATGACTAGCGCGGATACGCAGTATTTT
CASSIMTSADTQYF